This is a list of T cell receptor beta chains from one sample in a study of blood T cell repertoires in COVID-19. Method: immunoSEQ multiplex PCR; TCRdb's copy keeps in-frame clones and lacks some. The data contain 97,000 or so clones, nearly 90% of them singletons. The material sequenced was peripheral blood. The receptor set was obtained from a man aged 50-59 years with active COVID-19. CDR3s include the opening cysteine and the closing phenylalanine or tryptophan.

J	length	V	CDR3
TRBJ2-1	14	TRBV24-1	CATSAGLGANEQFF
TRBJ1-1	17	TRBV18	CASSETLGQGRNTEAFF
TRBJ1-1	12	TRBV5-4	CASSLGGVGAFF
TRBJ2-5	14	TRBV18	CASSPPSQQETQYF
TRBJ2-3	13	TRBV2	CASRGGRTDTQYF
TRBJ2-3	17	TRBV19	CASSIPFGGMRTDTQYF
TRBJ2-2	17	TRBV11-2	CASTLGLASGGPGELFF
TRBJ2-7	13	TRBV5-6	CASSLGTGAEQYF
TRBJ1-2	11	TRBV6-2/TRBV6-3	CASSEGYGYTF
TRBJ1-2	14	TRBV7-9	CASSLASVVDGYTF
TRBJ2-3	15	TRBV11-2	CASRRTSGGTDTQYF
TRBJ2-7	14	TRBV7-8	CASSLAGVAGEQYF
TRBJ1-1	15	TRBV5-1	CASSLVVAGNTEAFF
TRBJ2-5	17	TRBV24-1	CATSDGLAGSTVETQYF
TRBJ1-3	14	TRBV4-2	CASRPVGPGNTIYF
TRBJ1-1	15	TRBV29-1	CSVISSPLMNTEAFF
TRBJ2-7	13	TRBV19	CASSTAGGYEQYF
TRBJ2-6	17	TRBV9	CASGKGQLFSGANVLTF
TRBJ2-3	16	TRBV2	CASTRSGGARTDTQYF
TRBJ2-1	14	TRBV18	CASSPAGTYNEQFF
TRBJ1-2	14	TRBV7-3	CASSSPQGTYGYTF
TRBJ2-1	17	TRBV7-9	CASRVARGPVHDNEQFF
TRBJ1-2	13	TRBV19	CASSIGPGDGYTF
TRBJ1-2	11	TRBV20-1	CSARGERGYTF
TRBJ1-3	15	TRBV7-9	CASSLRGSSGNTIYF
TRBJ1-4	13	TRBV7-9	CASSFAVEEKLFF
TRBJ1-3	12	TRBV7-2	CASSRDRGTIYF
TRBJ2-3	16	TRBV7-9	CASSPSRDTSWDTQYF
TRBJ2-1	14	TRBV4-2	CASSQDLIGEEQFF
TRBJ2-5	16	TRBV3-1/TRBV3-2	CASSQRLRGPKETQYF
TRBJ1-1	17	TRBV7-8	CASSSKSRRDRVTEAFF
TRBJ2-3	11	TRBV6-5	CASSSTDTQYF
TRBJ1-4	14	TRBV5-6	CASSLAEEEEKLFF
TRBJ1-3	16	TRBV18	CASSQNALSSGNTIYF
TRBJ2-3	15	TRBV5-1	CASSLAGVSTDTQYF
TRBJ2-3	16	TRBV25-1	CASSEFRQGWTDTQYF
TRBJ1-2	13	TRBV19	CASKAGADYGYTF
TRBJ1-1	11	TRBV3-1/TRBV3-2	CASSHTTEAFF
TRBJ2-1	14	TRBV29-1	CSVELAGGRDEQFF
TRBJ2-7	14	TRBV6-5	CASSDSRDNYEQYF
TRBJ2-3	16	TRBV7-3	CASSLKQGGGTDTQYF
TRBJ1-5	13	TRBV30	CAWSSGGDQPQHF
TRBJ2-7	15	TRBV5-5	CASSAFRDTTYEQYF
TRBJ2-5	13	TRBV24-1	CATSSPGGETQYF
TRBJ2-2	12	TRBV7-9	CARQGGTGELFF
TRBJ2-7	20	TRBV4-1	CASSQQESVRGFILSYEQYF
TRBJ1-2	14	TRBV6-5	CASSPTNRVGGYTF
TRBJ1-5	11	TRBV6-6	CASTTAGPQHF
TRBJ1-5	13	TRBV6-2/TRBV6-3	CASSSLLNQPQHF
TRBJ1-2	14	TRBV12-5	CASGTPGLYNGYTF
TRBJ2-1	18	TRBV24-1	CATSDRQGRAGSGNEQFF
TRBJ1-1	13	TRBV7-2	CASSSLTVTEAFF
TRBJ1-5	15	TRBV12-2	CASRSPSLANQPQHF
TRBJ1-2	15	TRBV7-9	CASSLVRTQDYGYTF
TRBJ1-2	12	TRBV4-1	CASSQYRDGYTF
TRBJ2-5	14	TRBV30	CAWSITGGRETQYF
TRBJ1-2	16	TRBV6-1	CASSEAQTPQSYGYTF